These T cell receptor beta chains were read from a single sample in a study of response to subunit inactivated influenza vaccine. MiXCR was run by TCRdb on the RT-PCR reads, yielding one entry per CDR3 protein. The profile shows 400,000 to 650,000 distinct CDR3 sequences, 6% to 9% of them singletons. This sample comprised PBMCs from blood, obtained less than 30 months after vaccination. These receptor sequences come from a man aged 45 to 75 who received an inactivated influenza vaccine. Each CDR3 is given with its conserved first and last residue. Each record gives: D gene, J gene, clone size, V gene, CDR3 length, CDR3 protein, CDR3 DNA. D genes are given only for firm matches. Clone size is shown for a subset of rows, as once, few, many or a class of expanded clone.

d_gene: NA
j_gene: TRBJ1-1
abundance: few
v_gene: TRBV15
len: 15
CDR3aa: CATSRAGQGGTEAFF
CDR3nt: TGTGCCACCAGCAGAGCGGGCCAAGGGGGGACTGAAGCTTTCTTT

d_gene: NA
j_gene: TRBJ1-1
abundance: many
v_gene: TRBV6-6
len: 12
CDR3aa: CATAAVGTEAFF
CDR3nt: TGTGCCACCGCCGCGGTGGGTACTGAAGCTTTCTTT

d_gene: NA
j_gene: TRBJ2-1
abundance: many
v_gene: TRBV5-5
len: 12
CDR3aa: CASSLDHNEQFF
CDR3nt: TGTGCCAGCAGCTTGGACCACAATGAGCAGTTCTTC

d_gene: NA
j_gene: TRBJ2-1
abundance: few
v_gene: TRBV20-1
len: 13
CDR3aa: CSAGRGFYNEQFF
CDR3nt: TGCAGTGCTGGCCGGGGCTTTTACAATGAGCAGTTCTTC

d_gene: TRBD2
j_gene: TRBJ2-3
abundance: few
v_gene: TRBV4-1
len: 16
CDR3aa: CASSLGLEPSTDTQYF
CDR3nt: TGCGCCAGCAGCTTGGGACTAGAACCTAGCACAGATACGCAGTATTTT

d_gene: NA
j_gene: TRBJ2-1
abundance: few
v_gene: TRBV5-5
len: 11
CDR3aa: CASRDRREQFF
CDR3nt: TGTGCCAGCAGGGACCGTAGGGAGCAGTTCTTC

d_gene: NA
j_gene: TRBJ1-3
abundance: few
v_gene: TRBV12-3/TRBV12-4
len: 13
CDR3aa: CASSWATGNTIYF
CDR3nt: TGTGCCAGCAGTTGGGCGACTGGAAACACCATATATTTT

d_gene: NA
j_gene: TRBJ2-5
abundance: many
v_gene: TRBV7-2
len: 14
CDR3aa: CASSPEWGQETQYF
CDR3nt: TGTGCCAGCAGCCCCGAATGGGGGCAAGAGACCCAGTACTTC

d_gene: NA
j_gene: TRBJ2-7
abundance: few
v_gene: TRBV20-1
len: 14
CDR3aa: CSARFRGGSYEQYF
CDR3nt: TGCAGTGCTAGGTTCCGTGGGGGGTCCTACGAGCAGTACTTC

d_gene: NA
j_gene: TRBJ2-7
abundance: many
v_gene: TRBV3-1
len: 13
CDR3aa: CASSLGQIYEQYF
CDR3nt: TGTGCCAGCAGCCTCGGACAGATCTACGAGCAGTACTTC

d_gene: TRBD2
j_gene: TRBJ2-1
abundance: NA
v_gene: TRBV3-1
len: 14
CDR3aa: CASSHGRAGNEQFF
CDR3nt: TGTGCCAGCAGCCACGGGAGGGCCGGTAATGAGCAGTTCTTC

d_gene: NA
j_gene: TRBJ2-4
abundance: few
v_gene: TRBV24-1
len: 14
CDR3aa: CATSDPRARNIQYF
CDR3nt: TGTGCCACCAGTGACCCCCGGGCCCGTAACATTCAGTACTTC

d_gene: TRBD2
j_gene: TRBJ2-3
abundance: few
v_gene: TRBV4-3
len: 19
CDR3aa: CASSQSSTKREGGGDTQYF
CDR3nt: TGCGCCAGCAGCCAAAGTTCCACTAAGCGGGAGGGAGGTGGAGATACGCAGTATTTT

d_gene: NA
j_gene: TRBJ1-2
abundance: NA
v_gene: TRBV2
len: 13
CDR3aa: CASSFRGADGYTF
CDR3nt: TGTGCCAGCAGTTTCAGGGGAGCGGATGGCTACACCTTC

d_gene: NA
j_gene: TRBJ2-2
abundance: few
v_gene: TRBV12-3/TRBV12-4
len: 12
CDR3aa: CASNSLTGELFF
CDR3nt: TGTGCCAGCAATTCTCTTACCGGGGAGCTGTTTTTT

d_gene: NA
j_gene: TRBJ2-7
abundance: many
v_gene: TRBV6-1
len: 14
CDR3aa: CASSENDSTYEQYF
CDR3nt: TGTGCCAGCAGTGAAAATGACAGCACCTACGAGCAGTACTTC

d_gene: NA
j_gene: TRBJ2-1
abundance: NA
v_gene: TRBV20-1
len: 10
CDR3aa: CSARGGEQFF
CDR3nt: TGCAGTGCCCGCGGTGGGGAGCAGTTCTTC

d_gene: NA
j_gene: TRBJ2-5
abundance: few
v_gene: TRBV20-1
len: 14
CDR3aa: CSARGQERGETQYF
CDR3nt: TGCAGTGCTAGAGGGCAGGAGAGGGGAGAGACCCAGTACTTC

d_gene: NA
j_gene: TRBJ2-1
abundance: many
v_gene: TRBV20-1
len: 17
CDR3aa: CSASSFADPSSYNEQFF
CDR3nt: TGCAGTGCCAGCAGTTTCGCGGACCCGAGCTCCTACAATGAGCAGTTCTTC

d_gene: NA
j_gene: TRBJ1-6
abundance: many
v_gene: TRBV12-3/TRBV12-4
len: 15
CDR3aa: CASSIGLGQNSPLHF
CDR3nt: TGTGCCAGCAGCATAGGTCTTGGGCAAAATTCACCCCTCCACTTT

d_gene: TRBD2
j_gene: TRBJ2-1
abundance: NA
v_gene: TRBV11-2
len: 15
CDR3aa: CASSLKAGGWNEQFF
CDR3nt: TGTGCCAGCAGCTTAAAAGCGGGGGGTTGGAATGAGCAGTTCTTC

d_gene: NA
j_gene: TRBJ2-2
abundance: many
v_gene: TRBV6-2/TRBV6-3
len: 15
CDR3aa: CASRLGQVNTGELFF
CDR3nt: TGTGCCAGCAGACTGGGACAAGTGAACACCGGGGAGCTGTTTTTT